The clone carrying this T cell receptor beta chain has a single count. Per the original methods: Reference gene primer amplification in the assay estimated nucleated cell counts. TCRdb keeps only in-frame clones here, not all; method: immunoSEQ multiplex PCR. V, J and clone size were drawn from that table, and D and trimming were deduced from the DNA. This table holds hundreds of thousands of clones, 85% to 90% found once. Enrollment of patients from Seattle took place during active infection, with longitudinal follow-up. The data belong to a study of blood T cell repertoires in COVID-19. About the study: The samples span acute and convalescent COVID-19 from the United States, Italy and Spain. T cells, B-cell-depleted T cells, or PBMCs provided the cDNA or gDNA that served as material.

This receptor was identified in a woman aged 45-59 years with COVID-19, enrolled during active disease. Sequencing was carried out using peripheral blood.

The CDR3 is CARSSLLPKREAFF. The CDR3 DNA is TGTGCCAGAAGCTCCCTCCTCCCCAAGCGGGAAGCTTTCTTT. This sequence joins TRBV7-5 and TRBJ1-1. TRBV7-5 is a pseudogene locus. The CDR3 extends over 14 amino acids.